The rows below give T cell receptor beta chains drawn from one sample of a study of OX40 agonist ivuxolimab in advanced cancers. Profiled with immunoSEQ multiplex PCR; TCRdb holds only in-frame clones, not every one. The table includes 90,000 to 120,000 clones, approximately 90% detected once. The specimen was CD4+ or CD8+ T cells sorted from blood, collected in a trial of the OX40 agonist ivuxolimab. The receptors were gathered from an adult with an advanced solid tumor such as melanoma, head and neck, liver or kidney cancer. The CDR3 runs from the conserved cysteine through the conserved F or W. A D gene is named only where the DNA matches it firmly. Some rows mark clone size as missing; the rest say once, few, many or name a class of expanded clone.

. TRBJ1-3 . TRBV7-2 TGTGCCAGCAGCTTGGGTGGGGGCTCTGGAAACACCATATATTTT CASSLGGGSGNTIYF
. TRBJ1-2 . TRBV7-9 TGTGCCAGCAGCTTAGCAACGGGGGGCGGCTATGGCTACACCTTC CASSLATGGGYGYTF
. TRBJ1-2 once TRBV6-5 TGTGCCAGCAGCCGCAGGGGAGTGGTAGGCTACACCTTC CASSRRGVVGYTF
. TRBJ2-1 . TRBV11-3 TGTGCCAGCAGCTTAGGCCTAGGACGGGGAGGATCGGACAATGAGCAGTTCTTC CASSLGLGRGGSDNEQFF
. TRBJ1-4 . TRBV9 TGTGCCAGCAGCCTAGGACAGATACAAGGGCATGAAAAACTGTTTTTT CASSLGQIQGHEKLFF
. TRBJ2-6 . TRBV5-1 TGCGCCAGCATGGTTAGCTCTGGGGCCAACGTCCTGACTTTC CASMVSSGANVLTF
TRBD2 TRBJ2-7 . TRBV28 TGTGCCAGCAGTTATACTAGCGGGAGCTACGAGCAGTACTTC CASSYTSGSYEQYF
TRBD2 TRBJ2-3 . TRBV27 TGTGCCAGCAGCCTGACTAGCGCTTTCGATACGCAGTATTTT CASSLTSAFDTQYF
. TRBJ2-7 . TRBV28 TGTGCCAGCAGTATAGAACCCGGTAACTCCTACGAGCAGTACTTC CASSIEPGNSYEQYF
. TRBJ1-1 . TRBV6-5 TGTGCCAGCAGTTACTCCGTGGGGCAGCGGAACACTGAAGCTTTCTTT CASSYSVGQRNTEAFF
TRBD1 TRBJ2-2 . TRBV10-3 TGTGCCATCAGTGGTAGGGACAGCAGCAAAACCGGGGAGCTGTTTTTT CAISGRDSSKTGELFF
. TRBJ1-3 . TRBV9 TGTGCCAGCAGCGTAGAGGGGGGCTCTGGAAACACCATATATTTT CASSVEGGSGNTIYF
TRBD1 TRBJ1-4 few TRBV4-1 TGCGCCAGCAGCCAGCAGACAGGGGAAAAACTGTTTTTT CASSQQTGEKLFF
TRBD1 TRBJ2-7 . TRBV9 TGTGCCAGCAGCGTAGAGGGGACAGACTACGAGCAGTACTTC CASSVEGTDYEQYF
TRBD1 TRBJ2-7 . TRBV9 TGTGCCAGCAGCGCCACCGGGACAGGGGAAGTAGAGCAGTACTTC CASSATGTGEVEQYF
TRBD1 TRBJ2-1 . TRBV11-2 TGTGCCAGCAGTTACGGGACAGGGGGCTTCAATGAGCAGTTCTTC CASSYGTGGFNEQFF
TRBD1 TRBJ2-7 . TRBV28 TGTGCCAGCACCCCGACAGGGTCGCTTTACGAGCAGTACTTC CASTPTGSLYEQYF
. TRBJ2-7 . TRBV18 TGTGCCAGCTCACGGACCGGGACGGGAACCTACGAGCAGTACTTC CASSRTGTGTYEQYF
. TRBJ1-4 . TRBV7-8 TGTGCCAGCAGCTTGGCACCAACTAATGAAAAACTGTTTTTT CASSLAPTNEKLFF
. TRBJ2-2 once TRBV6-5 TGTGCCAGCAGTAGGGCAGGGGCACCTGCCGGGGAGCTGTTTTTT CASSRAGAPAGELFF
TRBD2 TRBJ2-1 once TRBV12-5 TGTGCTAGTGGCTCCTCTGGGGGGGGAGGTGAGCAGTTCTTC CASGSSGGGGEQFF
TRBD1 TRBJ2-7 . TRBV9 TGTGCCAGCAGCGGGGGACAGCCTTTCTACGAGCAGTACTTC CASSGGQPFYEQYF
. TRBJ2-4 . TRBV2 TGTGCCAGCAGGGGGAGTAGGACGCTGCTAGCCAAAAACATTCAGTACTTC CASRGSRTLLAKNIQYF
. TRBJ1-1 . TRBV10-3 TGTGCCATCAGTGGCGGACTGAACACTGAAGCTTTCTTT CAISGGLNTEAFF
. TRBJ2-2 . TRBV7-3 TGTGCCAGCAGCTTAAATCAGGGGAACACCGGGGAGCTGTTTTTT CASSLNQGNTGELFF
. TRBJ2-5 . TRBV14 TGTGCCAGCAGGAAAGGGACAATCCAAGAGACCCAGTACTTC CASRKGTIQETQYF
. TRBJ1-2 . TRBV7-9 TGTGCCAGCAGCTTAGCGTCCACGGAAATCTATGGCTACACCTTC CASSLASTEIYGYTF
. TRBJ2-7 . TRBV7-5 TGTGCCAGCGTACTACTCGCGGTCGGCGAGCAGTACTTC CASVLLAVGEQYF
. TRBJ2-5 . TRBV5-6 TGTGCCAGCAGCTTGGCCGGTATAGGAAGTGAGACCCAGTACTTC CASSLAGIGSETQYF
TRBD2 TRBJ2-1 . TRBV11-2 TGTGCCAGCAGCCCCAGACTAGCGGGAGGGGGGATGGTCTTC CASSPRLAGGGMVF
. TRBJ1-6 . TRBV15 TGTGCCACCAGCAGAGTCCCTGAGGGAGGGAGGTATAATTCACCCCTCCACTTT CATSRVPEGGRYNSPLHF
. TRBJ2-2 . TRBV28 TGTGCCAGCAGTTTGGGCCGCAGCGGGGAGCTGTTTTTT CASSLGRSGELFF
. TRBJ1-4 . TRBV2 TGTGCCAGCAGTAGGGCAGGGAAGGAAAAACTGTTTTTT CASSRAGKEKLFF
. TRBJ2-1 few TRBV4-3 TGCGCCAGCAGCCAAGATATAACCCACAATGAGCAGTTCTTC CASSQDITHNEQFF
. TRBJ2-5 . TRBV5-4 TGTGCCAGCAGCTTGTTACCTCGAGAGACCCAGTACTTC CASSLLPRETQYF
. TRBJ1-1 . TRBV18 TGTGCCAGCTCACCACGAGAGAACACTGAAGCTTTCTTT CASSPRENTEAFF
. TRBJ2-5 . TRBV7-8 TGTGCCAGCAGCTTAGTCGGGTCAGGGCGATTTGGAGAGACCCAGTACTTC CASSLVGSGRFGETQYF
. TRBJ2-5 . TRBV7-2 TGTGCCAGCAGCTTCCGCAGGGGAACGGGGGAGACCCAGTACTTC CASSFRRGTGETQYF
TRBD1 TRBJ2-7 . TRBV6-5 TGTGCCAGCAGTTACTCGGGGACAGGCTCCTACGAGCAGTACTTC CASSYSGTGSYEQYF
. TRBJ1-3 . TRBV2 TGTGCCTCTTCCCAGGGCCCCGGAAACACCATATATTTT CASSQGPGNTIYF
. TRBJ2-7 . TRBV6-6 TGTGCCAGCAGTATTCAGGGATCCCCCTACGAGCAGTACTTC CASSIQGSPYEQYF
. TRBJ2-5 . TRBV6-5 TGTGCCAGCAGTACCTGGAGTTCCCAAGAGACCCAGTACTTC CASSTWSSQETQYF